Sequencing of this TCR beta chain was carried out in a study of cytomegalovirus exposure and HLA in healthy donors. Study details: Unique TCRs from HLA-typed donors, 70 million to 85 million of them, were held in an early data release. Notes on the study in general: Confirmation was obtained in vitro that a few CMV-associated chains are specific for CMV antigens.

Primers included in the PCR were 60 Vbeta and 13 Jbeta primers. Using immunoSEQ multiplex PCR, the repertoire was profiled, and TCRdb retains in-frame clones only, with some absent. The sample holds tens of thousands of clones; 65% to 85% are singletons and the top ten take roughly 22%. This clone was detected only a few times. Its antigen is currently unknown. This receptor was obtained from a middle-aged woman in good health and CMV-seropositive. The sequenced sample consisted of PBMCs.

The CDR3 spells CASSLRTGEAFF. CDR3 bases: TGTGCCAGCTCACTACGGACAGGGGAAGCTTTCTTT. The chain has TRBV18 and TRBJ1-1, with 8 bases fitting TRBD1. Germline loops: CDR1 KGHSH, CDR2 LQKENI. The trim removed 4 bases at V and 8 bases at J, leaving 3 bases unmatched. This CDR3 region has 12 residues.